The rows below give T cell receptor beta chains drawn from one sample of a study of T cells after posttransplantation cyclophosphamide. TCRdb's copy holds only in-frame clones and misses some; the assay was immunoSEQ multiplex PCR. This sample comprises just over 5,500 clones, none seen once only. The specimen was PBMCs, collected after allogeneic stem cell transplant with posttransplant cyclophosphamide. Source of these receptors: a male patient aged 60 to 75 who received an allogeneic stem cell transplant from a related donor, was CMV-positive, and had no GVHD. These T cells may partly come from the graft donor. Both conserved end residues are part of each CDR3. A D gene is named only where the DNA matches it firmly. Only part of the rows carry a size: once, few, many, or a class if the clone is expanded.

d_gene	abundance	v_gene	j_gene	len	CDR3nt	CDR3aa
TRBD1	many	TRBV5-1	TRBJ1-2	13	TGCGCCAGCAGCTTGGGGGGGGACAGGAGCTACACCTTC	CASSLGGDRSYTF
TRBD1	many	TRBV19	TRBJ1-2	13	TGTGCCAGTCTGGACAGGGCGGACTATGGCTACACCTTC	CASLDRADYGYTF
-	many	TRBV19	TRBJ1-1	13	TGTGCCAGTAACGGGGTCCTGAACACTGAAGCTTTCTTT	CASNGVLNTEAFF
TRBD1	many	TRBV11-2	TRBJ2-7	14	TGTGCCAGCAGCTTCGACAGGGGTTTCTACGAGCAGTACTTC	CASSFDRGFYEQYF
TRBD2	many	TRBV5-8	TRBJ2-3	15	TGTGCCAGCAGTTACGGGGGGATAAGCACAGATACGCAGTATTTT	CASSYGGISTDTQYF
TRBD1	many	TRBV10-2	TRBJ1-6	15	TGCGCCAGCAGTGAACAGGGGAGGTATAATTCACCCCTCCACTTT	CASSEQGRYNSPLHF
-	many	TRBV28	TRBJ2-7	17	TGTGCCAGCAGTTTATCAGGACTTGGAGCGGCCTCCTACGAGCAGTACTTC	CASSLSGLGAASYEQYF
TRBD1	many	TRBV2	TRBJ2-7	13	TGTGCCAGCAATCCGACAGGGGGCAGCGAGCAGTACTTC	CASNPTGGSEQYF
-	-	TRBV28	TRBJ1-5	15	TGTGCCAGCAGTTTCTTCACGAGTAGCAATCAGCCCCAGCATTTT	CASSFFTSSNQPQHF
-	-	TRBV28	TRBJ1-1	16	TGTGCCAGCAGTTCTCTGCCGGGGGGGGCGAACACTGAAGCTTTCTTT	CASSSLPGGANTEAFF
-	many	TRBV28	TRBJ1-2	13	TGTGCCAGCAGCCCTACCACTCTCTATGGCTACACCTTC	CASSPTTLYGYTF
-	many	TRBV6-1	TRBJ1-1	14	TGTGCCAGCAGTCCGCAGATCATGAACACTGAAGCTTTCTTT	CASSPQIMNTEAFF
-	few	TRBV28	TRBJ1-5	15	TGTGCCAGCACCATAGGTAGGGGCCCCAGGCAGCCCCAGCATTTT	CASTIGRGPRQPQHF
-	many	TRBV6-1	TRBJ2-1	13	TGTGCCAGCACAAAAGCTAGGTACAATGAGCAGTTCTTC	CASTKARYNEQFF
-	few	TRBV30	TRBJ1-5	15	TGTGCCTGGAGTGCTCAAACAGAATCCGGTCAGCCCCAGCATTTT	CAWSAQTESGQPQHF
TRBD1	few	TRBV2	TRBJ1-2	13	TGTGCCAGCAGTGGACAGGGGGGGGATGGCTACACCTTC	CASSGQGGDGYTF
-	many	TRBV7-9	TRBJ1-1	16	TGTGCCAGCAGCTTAGTGGTGTACAGGACCAACACTGAAGCTTTCTTT	CASSLVVYRTNTEAFF
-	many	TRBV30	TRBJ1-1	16	TGTGCCTGGAGTAAAGACGAGTTCAAGAGGGACACTGAAGCTTTCTTT	CAWSKDEFKRDTEAFF
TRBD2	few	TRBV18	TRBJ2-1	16	TGTGCCAGCTCACCCCGCGGGGGGCCACCCTACAATGAGCAGTTCTTC	CASSPRGGPPYNEQFF
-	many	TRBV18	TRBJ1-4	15	TGTGCCAGCTCACCCGCGCAGAGGCGTTATGAAAAACTGTTTTTT	CASSPAQRRYEKLFF
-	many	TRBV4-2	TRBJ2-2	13	TGTGCCAGCAGCCAGGAGAGGTTCGGGGAGCTGTTTTTT	CASSQERFGELFF
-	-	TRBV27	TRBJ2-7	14	TGTGCCAGCAGTTACCGGACAAGCCACCCGGAGCAGTACTTC	CASSYRTSHPEQYF
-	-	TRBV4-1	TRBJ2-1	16	TGCGCCAGCAGCCAAGATCCGGGGAGCAACTACAATGAGCAGTTCTTC	CASSQDPGSNYNEQFF
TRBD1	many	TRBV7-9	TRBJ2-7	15	TGTGCCAGCAGCTCCCCCGGGACAGGGATGTACGAGCAGTACTTC	CASSSPGTGMYEQYF
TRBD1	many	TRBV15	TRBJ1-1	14	TGTGCCACCAGCAGAGATGAGGGGGCCACTGAAGCTTTCTTT	CATSRDEGATEAFF
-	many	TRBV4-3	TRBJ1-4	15	TGCGCCAGCAGCCAAGAAGGACAGCCTAATGAAAAACTGTTTTTT	CASSQEGQPNEKLFF
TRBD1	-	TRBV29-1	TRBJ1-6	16	TGCAGCGTTCCCCGGACAGGGGCCTCCTATAATTCACCCCTCCACTTT	CSVPRTGASYNSPLHF
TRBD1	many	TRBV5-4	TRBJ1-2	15	TGTGCCAGCAGCTCAGAACAGGGGGCGGGCTATGGCTACACCTTC	CASSSEQGAGYGYTF
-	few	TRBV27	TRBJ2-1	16	TGTGCCAGCAGTTGGACACGGGCTGTTAGCTACAATGAGCAGTTCTTC	CASSWTRAVSYNEQFF
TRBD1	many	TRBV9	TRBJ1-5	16	TGTGCCAGCAGCGAGGATACCGGGACAGAGAATCAGCCCCAGCATTTT	CASSEDTGTENQPQHF
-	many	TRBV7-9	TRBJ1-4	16	TGTGCCAGCAGCGGTACAGGGCGCAACCAGTATGAAAAACTGTTTTTT	CASSGTGRNQYEKLFF
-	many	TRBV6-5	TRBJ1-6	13	TGTGCCAGCAGTTACTCGACAGTATCACCCCTCCACTTT	CASSYSTVSPLHF